This TCR beta chain appears in the sequencing data of a study of T-cell reconstitution after alpha-beta-depleted transplantation in children. Construction of the TCRbeta library involved unique molecular identifiers. MiXCR, run by TCRdb on the PCR reads, gives a single entry per CDR3 protein. The table includes about 610,000 distinct CDR3 sequences, roughly a quarter detected once. Trimming pared 4 bases from V and 0 bases from J, leaving 15 bases between. Germline-derived CDR1 and CDR2 are LNHNV and YYDKDF (reference sequence). The CDR3 is 17 amino acids. General observations from the study: High day-60 TCRbeta diversity in some patients came from surviving recipient T cells and thymic progenitors. Newly made T cells mostly supplied T-cell counts and diversity one year after transplant. Approximately two months post-transplant, alpha-beta T cells reportedly originated from several hundred expanded graft clones.

This clonotype has a handful of counts. The antigen is not known. The V call is TRBV15, the J call TRBJ2-2; D gene uncertain. Sequences were derived from PBMCs, sampled before TCRalphabeta/CD19-depleted stem cell transplant. The sequence was obtained from a boy younger than two with Wiskott-Aldrich syndrome, due to receive a stem cell transplant. This chain's CDR3 is CATSNFPTRTNTGELFF. CDR3 DNA: TGTGCCACCAGCAATTTCCCGACAAGGACGAACACCGGGGAGCTGTTTTTT.